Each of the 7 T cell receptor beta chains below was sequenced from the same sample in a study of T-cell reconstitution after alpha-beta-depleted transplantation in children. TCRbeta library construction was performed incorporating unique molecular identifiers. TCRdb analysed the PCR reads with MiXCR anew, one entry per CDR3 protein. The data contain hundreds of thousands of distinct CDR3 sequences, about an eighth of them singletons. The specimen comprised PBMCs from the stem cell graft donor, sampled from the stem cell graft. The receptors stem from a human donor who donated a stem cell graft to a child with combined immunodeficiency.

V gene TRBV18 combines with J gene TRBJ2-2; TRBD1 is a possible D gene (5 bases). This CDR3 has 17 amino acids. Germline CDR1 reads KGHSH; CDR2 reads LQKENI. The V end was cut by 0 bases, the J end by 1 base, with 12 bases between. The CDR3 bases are TGTGCCAGCTCACCACCAGTAGGGGCTTTGAACACCGGGGAGCTGTTTTTT. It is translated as CASSPPVGALNTGELFF.

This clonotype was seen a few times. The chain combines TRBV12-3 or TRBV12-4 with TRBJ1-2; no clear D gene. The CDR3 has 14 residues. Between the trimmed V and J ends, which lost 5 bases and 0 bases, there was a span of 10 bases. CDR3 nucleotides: TGTGCCAGCAGTCCGGTGTTGACTAACTATGGCTACACCTTC. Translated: CASSPVLTNYGYTF.

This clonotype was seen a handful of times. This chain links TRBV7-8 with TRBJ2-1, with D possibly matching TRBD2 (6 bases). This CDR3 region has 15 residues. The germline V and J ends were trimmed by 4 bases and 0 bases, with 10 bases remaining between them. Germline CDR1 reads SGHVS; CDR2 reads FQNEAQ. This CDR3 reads CASSSSDYSYNEQFF. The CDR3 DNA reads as TGTGCCAGCAGCTCTAGCGATTACTCCTACAATGAGCAGTTCTTC.

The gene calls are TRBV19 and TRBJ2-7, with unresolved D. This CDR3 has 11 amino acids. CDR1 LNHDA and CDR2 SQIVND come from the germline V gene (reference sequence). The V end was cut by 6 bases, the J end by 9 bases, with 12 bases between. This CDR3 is CASSDTFVQYF. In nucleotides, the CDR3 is TGTGCCAGTAGCGACACCTTTGTGCAGTACTTC.

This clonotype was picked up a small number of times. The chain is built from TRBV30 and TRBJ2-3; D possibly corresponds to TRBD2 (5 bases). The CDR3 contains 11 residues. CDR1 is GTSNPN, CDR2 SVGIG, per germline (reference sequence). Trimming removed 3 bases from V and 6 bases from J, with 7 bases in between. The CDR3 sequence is CAWRLADTQYF. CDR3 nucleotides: TGTGCCTGGAGGTTAGCGGATACGCAGTATTTT.

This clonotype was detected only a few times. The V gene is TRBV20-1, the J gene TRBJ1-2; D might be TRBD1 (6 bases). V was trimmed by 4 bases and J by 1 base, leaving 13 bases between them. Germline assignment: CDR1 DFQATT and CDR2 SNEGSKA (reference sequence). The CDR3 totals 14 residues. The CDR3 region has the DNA TGCAGTGCTATGTTTAGGACAGATAACTATGGCTACACCTTC. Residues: CSAMFRTDNYGYTF.

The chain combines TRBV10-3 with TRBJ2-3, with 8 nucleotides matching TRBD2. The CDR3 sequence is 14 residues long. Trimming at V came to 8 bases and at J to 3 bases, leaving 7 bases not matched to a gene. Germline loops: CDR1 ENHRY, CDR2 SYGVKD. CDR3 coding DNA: TGTGCCATCGGGGCGGGGGGCCCTACAGATACGCAGTATTTT. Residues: CAIGAGGPTDTQYF.